This TCR beta chain came from a study of Ad26.COV2.S vaccination and SARS-CoV-2 variants (dated by TCRdb to the early 2020s). For the wider study: Vaccine-arm donors were drawn from COV1001, a multicentre, randomized, double-blind, placebo-controlled phase I-IIa trial of Ad26.COV2.S in healthy adults. Ad26.COV2.S was administered intramuscularly at 5 x 10^10 or 1 x 10^11 viral particles, either as a single shot or as two shots given 56 days apart. TCRbeta repertoire sequencing was used to assess the specificity and breadth of SARS-CoV-2-reactive T cell receptors after Ad26.COV2.S vaccination. The TCR-sequenced set comprised about 32 samples: roughly 19 Ad26.COV2.S vaccine recipients, 5 placebo recipients and 8 SARS-CoV-2 convalescent individuals. Trial participants were randomized into five groups of five: low-dose or high-dose Ad26.COV2.S given once or twice, or placebo on both occasions. Throughout the experiments and outcome assessment, investigators stayed blinded to trial group allocation.

From cysteine to phenylalanine, the CDR3 is 11 amino acids long. Only the CDR3 part of the read is kept: 33 bases, read in frame from the first base. Between the V and J ends, shortened by 9 bases and 0 bases respectively, the junction contains 5 bases. CDR1 and CDR2 are drawn from the germline V gene (reference sequence): LNHDA, SQIVND. Results and caveats for the whole study, not just this receptor: It was noted by the authors that total T cell responses may have been underestimated by the TCR breadth and depth analyses. The study was not powered to compare responses between vaccine doses or regimens. Compared with placebo recipients, Ad26.COV2.S recipients showed higher spike-specific TCR breadth (P = 0.0014). Substantial breadth of spike-specific CD8+ and CD4+ T cell responses was reported after vaccination. Vaccine and placebo recipients had similar non-spike TCR breadth, a finding consistent with the vaccine containing only spike.

Sample treatment or condition, as interpreted from the label and publication: over 15 received Ad26.COV2.S at low or high dose, single or two shots; about 5 received placebo; per-sample allocation not given. For vaccine and placebo recipients, the sequenced repertoires came from samples collected on day 63 after the first injection. Cohort 1b enrolled about 25 adults aged 18-55 years at a single site in Boston, USA, between 29 July and 7 August 2020. Ad26.COV2.S was a replication-incompetent adenovirus type 26 vector expressing a prefusion-stabilized SARS-CoV-2 spike protein from the original Wuhan strain. Remarks on this clone: Its antigen target is currently unknown. Per-base qualities were not stored, and no clone one base away is much larger.

The immunoSEQ Assay was the method used to sequence TCRbeta CDR3 regions. After extraction, genomic DNA underwent amplification by bias-controlled multiplex PCR, followed by high-throughput sequencing. The source study handled its data this way. To quantify the absolute abundance of each unique TCRbeta CDR3 region, sequences were collapsed and filtered. T cell fraction was estimated by normalization of TCRbeta template counts to usable DNA, with usable DNA being measured through amplification of reference genes present in all nucleated cells. Repertoire TCRs were annotated as SARS-CoV-2-specific when V gene, CDR3 amino acid sequence and J gene were exactly matched to a known reactive TCR set. The reference SARS-CoV-2 TCR set came from MIRA and was filtered for enrichment in COVID-19-positive ImmuneCODE repertoires, removing public or cross-reactive TCRs. Based on the MIRA antigens, annotated TCRs were further analysed at the level of specific ORF or position within ORF. Breadth was defined as the number of annotated unique rearrangements divided by the total number of unique productive rearrangements, and depth was defined as the summed frequency of the annotated unique rearrangements. TCR breadth was compared between groups using two-sided Wilcoxon rank-sum tests. Here the immuneACCESS table is served through TCRdb, limited to in-frame sequences with V and J called. Missing clones are a known gap in these copies; in checked studies unresolved V genes cover under half, and the rest lacks a known reason. V, J and clone size were drawn from that table, and D and trimming were deduced from the DNA. The sample table records some 300,000 clones; over 80% of these occur just once. Approximately 2.1% of the sample is in the top ten clones.

The chain is encoded by TRBV19 joined to TRBJ2-5, with the D gene not confidently named. The TCR sequence derives from a person between 18 and 65 years old who received the Ad26.COV2.S COVID-19 vaccine or a placebo. Source: peripheral blood, taken in a trial of Ad26.COV2.S vaccine versus placebo. The CDR3 is CASGYQETQYF. The sequenced DNA: TGTGCCAGCGGGTACCAAGAGACCCAGTACTTC.